The present entry profiles one T cell receptor beta chain with its context. The data were taken from a study of blood T cell repertoires in COVID-19. Study information: COVID-19 samples, acute and convalescent, were from the United States, Italy and Spain. PBMCs, B-cell-depleted T cells, or T cells provided the cDNA or gDNA that made up the material.

The CDR3 extends over 17 amino acids. Trimming pared 0 bases from V and 10 bases from J, leaving 22 bases between. The germline CDR1 and CDR2 sequences are LGHNA and YNFKEQ. In the original workflow: Amplification with reference gene primers provided the estimates of nucleated cell counts. The method was immunoSEQ multiplex PCR; TCRdb's version includes in-frame clones alone and lacks a portion of them. That table gives V, J and clone size, and the DNA gave D and trimming. The data hold hundreds of thousands of clones, with 65% to 90% observed a single time. This sequence originates from a woman between 45 and 65 years old with acute or convalescent COVID-19. V gene TRBV4-2 combines with J gene TRBJ2-1; weak D call: TRBD2 (5 bases). The material sequenced was peripheral blood. CDR3 sequence (DNA): TGTGCCAGCAGCCAAGAGGTAAGAACTAGTTCTCTCGGGGAGCAGTTCTTC. It translates to CASSQEVRTSSLGEQFF.